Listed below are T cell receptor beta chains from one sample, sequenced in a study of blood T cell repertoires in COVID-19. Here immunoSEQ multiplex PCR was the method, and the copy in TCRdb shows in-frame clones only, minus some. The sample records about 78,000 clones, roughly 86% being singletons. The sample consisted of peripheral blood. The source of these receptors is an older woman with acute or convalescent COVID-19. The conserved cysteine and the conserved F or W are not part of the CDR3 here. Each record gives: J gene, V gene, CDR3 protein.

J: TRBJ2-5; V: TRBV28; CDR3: ASSLQGETQY
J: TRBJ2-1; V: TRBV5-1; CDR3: ASSSEGVTYNEQF
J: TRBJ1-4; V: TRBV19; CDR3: ASSGQTYPSKLF
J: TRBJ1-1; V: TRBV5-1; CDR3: ASSLQGGVGEAF
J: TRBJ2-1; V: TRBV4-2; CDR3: ASSQVLAGERGEQF
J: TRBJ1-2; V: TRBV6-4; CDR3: ASSDSIQGSFNYGYT
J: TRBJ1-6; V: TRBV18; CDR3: ASSPGRSAPLH
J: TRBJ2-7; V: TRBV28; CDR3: ASSISGSKVEQY
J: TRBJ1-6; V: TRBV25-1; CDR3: ASSPAEGNNSPLH
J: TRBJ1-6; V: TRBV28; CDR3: ASSSGTGGGSPLH
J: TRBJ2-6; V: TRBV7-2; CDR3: ASKTSGQAASGANVLT
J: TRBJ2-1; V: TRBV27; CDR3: ASSSALAGTNEQF
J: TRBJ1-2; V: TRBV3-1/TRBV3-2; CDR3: ASSQLHGGPWGGYT
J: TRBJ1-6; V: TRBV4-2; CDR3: ASSRYQENSPLH
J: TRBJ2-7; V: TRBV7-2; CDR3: ASSGGQNYEQY
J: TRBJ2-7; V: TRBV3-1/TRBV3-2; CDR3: ASSRTGGEQY
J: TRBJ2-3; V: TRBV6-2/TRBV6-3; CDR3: ASSYLPGLAGTDTQY
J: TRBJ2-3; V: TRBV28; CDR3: ASNVAGDRDTQY
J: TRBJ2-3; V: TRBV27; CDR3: ASSLEGPLAEGPSDTQY
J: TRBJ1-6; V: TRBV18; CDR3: ASAQENSPLH
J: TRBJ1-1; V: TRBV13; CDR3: ASSSEQGEAF
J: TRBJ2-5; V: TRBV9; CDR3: ASSSSPGASGGKQETQY